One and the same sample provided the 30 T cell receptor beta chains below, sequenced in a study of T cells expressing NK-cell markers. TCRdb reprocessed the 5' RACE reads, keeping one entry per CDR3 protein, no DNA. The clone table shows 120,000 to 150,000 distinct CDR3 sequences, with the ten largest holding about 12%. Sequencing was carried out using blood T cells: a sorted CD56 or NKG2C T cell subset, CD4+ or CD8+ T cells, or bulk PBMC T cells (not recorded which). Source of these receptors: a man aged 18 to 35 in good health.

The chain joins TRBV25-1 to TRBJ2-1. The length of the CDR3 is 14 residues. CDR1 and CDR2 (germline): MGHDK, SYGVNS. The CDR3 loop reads CASSQGGSNNEQFF.

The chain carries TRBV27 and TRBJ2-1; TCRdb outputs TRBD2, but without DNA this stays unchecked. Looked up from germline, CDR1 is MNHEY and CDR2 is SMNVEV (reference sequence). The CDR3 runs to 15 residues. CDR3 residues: CASRYSGSLNNEQFF.

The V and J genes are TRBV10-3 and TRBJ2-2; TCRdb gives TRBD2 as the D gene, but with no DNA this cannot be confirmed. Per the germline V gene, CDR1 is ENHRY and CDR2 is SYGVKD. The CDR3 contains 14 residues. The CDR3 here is CASRAGDATGELFF.

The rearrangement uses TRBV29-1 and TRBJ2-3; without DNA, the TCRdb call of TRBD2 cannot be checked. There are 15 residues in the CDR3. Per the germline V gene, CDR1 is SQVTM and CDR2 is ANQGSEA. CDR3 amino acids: CSVEEGQTAVGTQYF.

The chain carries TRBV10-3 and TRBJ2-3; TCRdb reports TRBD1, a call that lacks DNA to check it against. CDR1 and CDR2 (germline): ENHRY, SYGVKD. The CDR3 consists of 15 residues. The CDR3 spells CAIRGPGQGADTQYF.

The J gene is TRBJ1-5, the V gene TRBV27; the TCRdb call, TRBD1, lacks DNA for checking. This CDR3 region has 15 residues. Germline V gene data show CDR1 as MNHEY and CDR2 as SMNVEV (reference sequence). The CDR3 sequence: CASSFRQEHNQPQHF.

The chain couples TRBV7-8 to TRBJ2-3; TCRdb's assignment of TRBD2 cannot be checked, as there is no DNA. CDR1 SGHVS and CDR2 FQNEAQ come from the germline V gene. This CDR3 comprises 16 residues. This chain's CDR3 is CASSLETGGLTDTQYF.

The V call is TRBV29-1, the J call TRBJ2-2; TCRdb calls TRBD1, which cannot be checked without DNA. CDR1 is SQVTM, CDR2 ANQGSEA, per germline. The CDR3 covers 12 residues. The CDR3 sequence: CSVEGVTGELFF.

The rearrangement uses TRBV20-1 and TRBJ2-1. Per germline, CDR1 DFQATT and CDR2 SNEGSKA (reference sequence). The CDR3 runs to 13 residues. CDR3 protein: CSARPISYNEQFF.

CDR3 residues: CASSPGVVGTDTQYF. This rearrangement joins TRBV18 to TRBJ2-3. The CDR3 length is 15 residues. Germline V lookup: CDR1 KGHSH, CDR2 LQKENI.

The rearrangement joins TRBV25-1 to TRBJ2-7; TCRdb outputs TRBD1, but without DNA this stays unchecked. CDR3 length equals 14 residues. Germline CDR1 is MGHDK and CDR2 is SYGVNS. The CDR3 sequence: CASSEGAVTYEQYF.

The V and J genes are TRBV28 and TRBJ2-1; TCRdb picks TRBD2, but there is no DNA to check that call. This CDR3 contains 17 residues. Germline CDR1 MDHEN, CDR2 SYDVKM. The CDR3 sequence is CASSTLGRSGSYNEQFF.

The CDR3 spells CASTHPYNEQFF. The gene calls are TRBV28 and TRBJ2-1. Germline values: CDR1 MDHEN, CDR2 SYDVKM. The CDR3 is 12 residues long.

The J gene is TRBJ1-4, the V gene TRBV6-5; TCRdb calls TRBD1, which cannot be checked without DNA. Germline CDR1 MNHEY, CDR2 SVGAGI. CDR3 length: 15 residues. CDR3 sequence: CASTFSQGTNEKLFF.

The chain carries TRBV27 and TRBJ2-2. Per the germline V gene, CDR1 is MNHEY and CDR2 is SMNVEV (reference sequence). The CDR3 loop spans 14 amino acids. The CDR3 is CASSWSADTGELFF.

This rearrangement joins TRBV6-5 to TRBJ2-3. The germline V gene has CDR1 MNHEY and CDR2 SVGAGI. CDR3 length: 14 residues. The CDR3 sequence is CASSPNLPTHPQYF.

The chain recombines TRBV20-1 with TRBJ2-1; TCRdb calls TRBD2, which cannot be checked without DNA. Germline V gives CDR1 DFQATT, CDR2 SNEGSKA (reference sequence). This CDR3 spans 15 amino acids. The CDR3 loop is CSARGAGSSYNEQFF.

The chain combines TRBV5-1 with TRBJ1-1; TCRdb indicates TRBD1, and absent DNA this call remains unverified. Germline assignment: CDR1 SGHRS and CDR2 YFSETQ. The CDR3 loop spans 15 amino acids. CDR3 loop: CASSSGQGADTEAFF.

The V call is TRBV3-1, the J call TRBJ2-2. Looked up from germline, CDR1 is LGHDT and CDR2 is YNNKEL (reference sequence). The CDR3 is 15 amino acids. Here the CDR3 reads CASSQELINTGELFF. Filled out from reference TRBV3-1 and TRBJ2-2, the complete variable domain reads DTAVSQTPKYLVTQMGNDKSIKCEQNLGHDTMYWYKQDSKKFLKIMFSYNNKELIINETVPNRFSPKSPDKAHLNLHINSLELGDSAVYFCASSQELINTGELFFGEGSRLTVL.

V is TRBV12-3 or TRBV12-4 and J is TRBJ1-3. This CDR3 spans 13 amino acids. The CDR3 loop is CASSFIGGNTIYF.

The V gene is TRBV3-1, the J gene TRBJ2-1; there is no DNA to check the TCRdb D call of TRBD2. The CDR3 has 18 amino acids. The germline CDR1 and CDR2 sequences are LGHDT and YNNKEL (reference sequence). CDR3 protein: CASSQAGTSGSSYNEQFF.

The CDR3 loop is CSVDSGGAAEAFF. The chain has TRBV29-1 and TRBJ1-1; TCRdb outputs TRBD1, but without DNA this stays unchecked. The germline gives CDR1 SQVTM, CDR2 ANQGSEA. There are 13 residues in the CDR3.

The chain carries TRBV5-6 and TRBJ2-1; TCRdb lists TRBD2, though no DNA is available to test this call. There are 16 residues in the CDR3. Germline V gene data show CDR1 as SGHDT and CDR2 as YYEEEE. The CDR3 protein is CASSNGLAGGINEQFF.

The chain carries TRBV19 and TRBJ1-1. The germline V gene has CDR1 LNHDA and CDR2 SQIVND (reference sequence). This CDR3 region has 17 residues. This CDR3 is CASSIDRSARLNTEAFF.

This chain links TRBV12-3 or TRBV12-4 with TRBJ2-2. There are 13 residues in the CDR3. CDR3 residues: CASSPSDAGELFF.

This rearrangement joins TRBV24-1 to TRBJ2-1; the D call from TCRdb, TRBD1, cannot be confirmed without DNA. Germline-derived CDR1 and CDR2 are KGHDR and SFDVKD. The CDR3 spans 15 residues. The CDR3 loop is CATSTGGSRYNEQFF.

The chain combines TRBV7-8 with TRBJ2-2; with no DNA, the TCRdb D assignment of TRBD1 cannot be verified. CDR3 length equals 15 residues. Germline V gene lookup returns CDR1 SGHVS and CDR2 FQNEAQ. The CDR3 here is CASSVQGANTGELFF.

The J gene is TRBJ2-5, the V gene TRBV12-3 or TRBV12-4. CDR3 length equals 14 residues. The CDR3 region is CASSLTVHQETQYF.

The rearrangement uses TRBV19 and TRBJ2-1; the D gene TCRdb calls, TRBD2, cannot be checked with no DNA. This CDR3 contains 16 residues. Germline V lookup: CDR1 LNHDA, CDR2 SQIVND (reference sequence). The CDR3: CASSIEGGIVYNEQFF. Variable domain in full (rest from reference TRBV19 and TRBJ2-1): DGGITQSPKYLFRKEGQNVTLSCEQNLNHDAMYWYRQDPGQGLRLIYYSQIVNDFQKGDIAEGYSVSREKKESFPLTVTSAQKNPTAFYLCASSIEGGIVYNEQFFGPGTRLTVL.

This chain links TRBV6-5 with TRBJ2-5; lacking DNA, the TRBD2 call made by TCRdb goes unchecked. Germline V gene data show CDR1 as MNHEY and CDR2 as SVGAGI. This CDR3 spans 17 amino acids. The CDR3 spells CASSYSRAGPPQETQYF.